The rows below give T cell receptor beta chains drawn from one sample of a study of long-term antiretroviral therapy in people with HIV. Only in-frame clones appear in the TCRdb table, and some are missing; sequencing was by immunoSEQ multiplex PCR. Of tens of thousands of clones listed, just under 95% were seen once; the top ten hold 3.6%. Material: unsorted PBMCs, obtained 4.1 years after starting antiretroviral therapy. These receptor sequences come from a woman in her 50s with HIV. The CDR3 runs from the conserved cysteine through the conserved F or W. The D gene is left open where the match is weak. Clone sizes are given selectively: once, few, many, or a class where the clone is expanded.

CASSLRGSYEQYF,TGTGCCAGCTCACTTCGGGGCAGCTACGAGCAGTACTTC,.,.,TRBJ2-7,TRBV18
CASSLGSGGGYEQYF,TGTGCCAGCAGCTTAGGCTCGGGGGGGGGCTACGAGCAGTACTTC,TRBD2,.,TRBJ2-7,TRBV7-2
CASSIGTSGRKDTQYF,TGTGCCAGCAGCATCGGGACTAGCGGGCGGAAAGATACGCAGTATTTT,TRBD2,.,TRBJ2-3,TRBV9
CASSARTGPYNEQFF,TGTGCCAGCAGCGCAAGGACAGGCCCCTACAATGAGCAGTTCTTC,TRBD1,.,TRBJ2-1,TRBV7-3
CASSPGQGPYGYTF,TGCGCCAGCAGCCCCGGACAGGGGCCTTATGGCTACACCTTC,TRBD1,.,TRBJ1-2,TRBV4-3
CASSSLSAGQRTDTQYF,TGTGCCAGCAGTAGTTTGAGCGCGGGCCAGCGCACAGATACGCAGTATTTT,.,.,TRBJ2-3,TRBV14
CASGGATDTQYF,TGTGCCAGCGGGGGCGCCACAGATACGCAGTATTTT,.,.,TRBJ2-3,TRBV2
CASSLTGGGTEAFF,TGTGCCAGCTCACTAACAGGCGGGGGGACTGAAGCTTTCTTT,.,.,TRBJ1-1,TRBV18
CASSLGAHNQETQYF,TGCGCCAGCAGCTTGGGTGCACACAACCAAGAGACCCAGTACTTC,.,.,TRBJ2-5,TRBV5-1
CASSANRGRRETQYF,TGTGCCAGCAGCGCAAACAGGGGGAGGCGAGAGACCCAGTACTTC,TRBD1,.,TRBJ2-5,TRBV7-8
CASSLVPVSNTGELFF,TGTGCCAGCAGCTTAGTACCGGTTTCGAACACCGGGGAGCTGTTTTTT,.,once,TRBJ2-2,TRBV7-2
CASRDRRYEQYF,TGTGCCAGTAGGGACAGAAGGTACGAGCAGTACTTC,.,few,TRBJ2-7,TRBV19
CASSLGTTDTQYF,TGTGCCAGCAGCTTAGGGACGACGGATACGCAGTATTTT,.,.,TRBJ2-3,TRBV7-2
CASSVSGGMPEAFF,TGTGCCAGCAGCGTTTCGGGAGGGATGCCTGAAGCTTTCTTT,.,.,TRBJ1-1,TRBV9
CASSFSAGGLTDTQYF,TGTGCCAGCAGTTTTTCGGCGGGGGGGCTAACAGATACGCAGTATTTT,TRBD2,.,TRBJ2-3,TRBV27
CAISEMSGGRADTQYF,TGTGCCATCAGTGAAATGAGCGGGGGTAGAGCAGATACGCAGTATTTT,TRBD2,.,TRBJ2-3,TRBV10-3
CASSILVQETQYF,TGTGCCAGCAGCATTCTGGTCCAAGAGACCCAGTACTTC,.,.,TRBJ2-5,TRBV7-2
CASSQEGLAETGELFF,TGTGCCAGCAGCCAAGAGGGACTAGCGGAGACCGGGGAGCTGTTTTTT,TRBD2,.,TRBJ2-2,TRBV4-2
CASSPDRANSPLHF,TGTGCCAGCAGTCCTGACAGGGCTAATTCACCCCTCCACTTT,TRBD1,.,TRBJ1-6,TRBV6-4
CASSQELAGGSSTDTQYF,TGCGCCAGCAGCCAAGAACTAGCGGGGGGGTCTAGCACAGATACGCAGTATTTT,TRBD2,.,TRBJ2-3,TRBV4-3
CSVVAALNTEAFF,TGCAGCGTTGTGGCAGCCTTGAACACTGAAGCTTTCTTT,.,.,TRBJ1-1,TRBV29-1
CAISELAGGSTDTQYF,TGTGCCATCAGTGAGCTAGCGGGGGGCAGCACAGATACGCAGTATTTT,TRBD2,.,TRBJ2-3,TRBV10-3
CASIGRGVTEAFF,TGTGCCAGTATCGGCAGGGGGGTTACTGAAGCTTTCTTT,TRBD1,.,TRBJ1-1,TRBV19
CASSRAGPSYEQYF,TGTGCCAGCAGTCGGGCAGGACCCTCCTACGAGCAGTACTTC,.,.,TRBJ2-7,TRBV27
CASSLGPGQDAGELFF,TGTGCCAGCAGCTTAGGTCCGGGACAGGATGCCGGGGAGCTGTTTTTT,TRBD1,.,TRBJ2-2,TRBV11-3
CASSYRTGRTGELFF,TGCGCCAGCAGCTACCGGACAGGGCGCACCGGGGAGCTGTTTTTT,TRBD1,.,TRBJ2-2,TRBV5-1
CASSLTTGNYGYTF,TGCGCCAGCAGCTTGACGACAGGGAACTATGGCTACACCTTC,TRBD1,.,TRBJ1-2,TRBV5-1
CASSLRPGADTQYF,TGTGCCAGCAGCTTGAGACCAGGGGCAGATACGCAGTATTTT,.,.,TRBJ2-3,TRBV5-4
CASSLASPRHGANVLTF,TGTGCCAGCAGCTTAGCGTCCCCCCGTCATGGGGCCAACGTCCTGACTTTC,.,.,TRBJ2-6,TRBV7-9
CASSGPPDRESYTF,TGTGCCAGCAGCGGACCCCCGGACAGGGAGAGCTACACCTTC,TRBD1,.,TRBJ1-2,TRBV5-4
CASSRGLRTTNEKLFF,TGCGCCAGCAGCCGGGGGCTCAGGACGACTAATGAAAAACTGTTTTTT,.,.,TRBJ1-4,TRBV4-1
CASTPTGSYTEAFF,TGTGCCAGCACGCCGACAGGGTCTTACACTGAAGCTTTCTTT,TRBD1,.,TRBJ1-1,TRBV9
CASSNRQLDTQYF,TGTGCCAGCAGTAACCGACAGTTGGATACGCAGTATTTT,.,.,TRBJ2-3,TRBV25-1
CASSWGGRNLYTF,TGCGCCAGCAGCTGGGGGGGGCGAAACCTGTACACCTTC,.,.,TRBJ1-2,TRBV5-1
CASSRAGGYNEQFF,TGTGCCAGCAGCAGGGCGGGGGGGTACAATGAGCAGTTCTTC,TRBD2,.,TRBJ2-1,TRBV9
CASASGRVAGNTIYF,TGTGCCAGCGCCTCAGGCCGCGTAGCTGGAAACACCATATATTTT,.,.,TRBJ1-3,TRBV7-6
CASSYSSRVYLYF,TGTGCCAGCAGTTACTCGAGCAGGGTTTATCTGTACTTC,.,.,TRBJ2-4,TRBV6-5
CASSVAGGGETQYF,TGTGCCAGCAGCGTAGCAGGGGGCGGGGAGACCCAGTACTTC,TRBD1,.,TRBJ2-5,TRBV9
CASSLRPGQLTSGANVLTF,TGTGCCAGCAGCTTAAGACCGGGACAGCTAACATCTGGGGCCAACGTCCTGACTTTC,TRBD1,.,TRBJ2-6,TRBV7-3
CASSLARRGFYGYTF,TGTGCCAGCAGCTTAGCTCGCAGGGGTTTCTATGGCTACACCTTC,.,.,TRBJ1-2,TRBV13
CASSFGGPNEQYF,TGCGCCAGCAGCTTTGGGGGGCCCAACGAGCAGTACTTC,.,.,TRBJ2-7,TRBV5-1
CAWNTAGWYGYTF,TGTGCCTGGAACACCGCGGGCTGGTATGGCTACACCTTC,.,.,TRBJ1-2,TRBV30
CSVRRDLSSEQYF,TGCAGCGTGCGCCGGGACCTTAGCTCCGAGCAGTACTTC,.,.,TRBJ2-7,TRBV29-1
CASSLSPLVRADTQYF,TGTGCCAGCAGTTTATCGCCACTAGTTCGTGCAGATACGCAGTATTTT,.,.,TRBJ2-3,TRBV27
CAWSVGNTIYF,TGTGCCTGGAGTGTGGGAAACACCATATATTTT,.,.,TRBJ1-3,TRBV30
CASSDPLRRGRRETQYF,TGCGCCAGCAGTGATCCTCTTCGGCGGGGGCGTAGAGAGACCCAGTACTTC,.,.,TRBJ2-5,TRBV10-2
CASSSRPTGGPYNEQFF,TGTGCCAGCAGCTCACGACCCACGGGGGGTCCCTACAATGAGCAGTTCTTC,TRBD2,.,TRBJ2-1,TRBV7-6
CASSSWTSGGSTDTQYF,TGTGCCAGCAGCTCCTGGACTAGCGGGGGGTCCACAGATACGCAGTATTTT,TRBD2,.,TRBJ2-3,TRBV7-2